This T cell receptor beta chain was captured by sequencing in a study of blood T cells in healthy people across ages (dated by TCRdb to the mid-2010s). Describing the broader study: Template switching captured roughly one uniquely barcoded TCR beta cDNA molecule per two T cells in model experiments. The study measured age-related changes in TCR beta repertoire diversity using deep sequencing normalized with unique cDNA molecular identifiers. Four age groups were formed from the donors: young (average roughly 16 years), middle-aged (approximately 42), aged (roughly 56) and long-lived (approximately 80). To avoid experimental bias, donors of different ages were spread randomly across the sequencing lanes. The study analyzed two additional independent replicas of 1 million unique cDNA reads from the same blood draw for two donors, one aged 18 to 29 and one aged 80 or older. What the research found in general, with its limitations: Because the CMV infection status of the donors was unknown, age-related changes in expanded clonotypes may potentially have been confounded. Compared with the aged group, the long-lived group had more naive CD4+ T cells, fewer expanded clones and increased TCR diversity, a pattern suggesting age selection. Observed TCR beta diversity per million T cells fell roughly linearly with age, and a significant reduction was already apparent by age roughly 41. Estimates of total diversity from one million sequenced T cells were regarded as lower bounds and underestimates. A strong correlation was found between observed TCR beta diversity and the percentage of naive T cells measured by flow cytometry. Bulk unsorted PBMC profiling prevented conclusive comparison of naive and antigen-experienced compartments.

Donors were about 36 systemically healthy Caucasian individuals from Russia aged roughly 6 to 95 years. Ten milliliters of peripheral blood were drawn from each donor into EDTA-treated Vacutainer tubes. Ficoll-Paque density-gradient centrifugation was used to isolate PBMCs, with at least 6 million obtained per sample. Total RNA was extracted from PBMCs with Trizol reagent, with at least 6 micrograms obtained per sample. For every donor, flow cytometry on a PBMC aliquot measured the percentage of naive CD45RAhigh/CD27high T cells. The library relied on 5' RACE. TCRdb shows the sequencer as Illumina HiSeq 2500. A second PCR of 7 to 11 cycles was run with a J-beta primer mix and a sample-barcoded 5' primer. A unique molecular identifier was introduced onto each TCR beta cDNA molecule by a template-switch 5' adaptor carrying 12 random nucleotides. At least 3 million CDR3-containing paired-end reads were obtained from each sample. All of the RNA was converted into first-strand cDNA using the Mint cDNA synthesis kit, with a TRBC-specific oligonucleotide serving as the primer. Following uracil-DNA glycosylase treatment, a first 18-cycle PCR with universal primers M1SS and BC2_uni_R was performed on all cDNA. The study's processing was this. Normalization of each sample was performed by random selection of 1 million high-quality reads, each carrying a distinct molecular identifier. Instead of being binned into consensus sequences, reads that shared molecular identifiers were thrown out. MiTCR, set to a Q25 quality threshold and the strictest error-elimination algorithm, was used for CDR3 identification, clonotype clustering and error correction. A nonparametric unseen species model using Euler transformation provided a lower-bound estimate of total TCR beta diversity. TCRdb reran the public reads through fastp at Q25 and MiXCR, keeping productive beta chains. When rows share a CDR3 protein, they turn into one entry using the most common DNA and genes. The authors' filters were not applied to this entry. Across this sample there are 1.5 million to 2 million distinct CDR3 sequences, with roughly 52% seen only once. Over 2% of the sample is in the top ten clones.

In the case of this clonotype: No antigen is known for it. The input lacks base qualities; no much larger clone sits a single base away.

This receptor was taken from a woman aged 40 to 50 in good health. The specimen was blood.

CDR3 loop: CASSVVILRETQYF. The DNA sequence is given as TGTGCCAGCAGCGTAGTAATATTACGGGAGACCCAGTACTTC. The rearranged segments are TRBV7-2 and TRBJ2-5, with an unclear D gene assignment. Looking up the germline V gene yields CDR1 SGHTA and CDR2 FQGNSA. Including the terminal cysteine and phenylalanine, the CDR3 comprises 14 residues. The CDR3 DNA has 42 bases and is translated from base 1. Trimming at the junction amounts to 5 bases on V and 5 bases on J, and the germline ends lie 15 bases apart.